Included here is one T cell receptor beta chain sequence, with context. Its antigen is not yet known. Base qualities are not at hand, and no much larger clone is one base apart. The sample is drawn from a study of control samples from healthy donors and cancer patients (dated by TCRdb to 2018 to 2020). The method was the immunoSEQ multiplex PCR assay. TCRdb re-hosts the immuneACCESS table, in-frame sequences only. Its copies lack some clones; in the studies checked, an unresolved V gene accounts for under half of them, and the cause for the rest is not known. The sample yields fewer than 200,000 clones; nearly 90% were counted once. 1.4% of the sample comes from the top ten. The receptor was derived from a woman between 45 and 60 years old in good health. The sequenced material came from blood.

The DNA sequence is as follows: TGTGCCACCGGACAGGGGGCGAGGGGAATGGAGACCCAGTACTTC. Its protein is CATGQGARGMETQYF. The chain links TRBV24-1 with TRBJ2-5; 11 bases in the middle match TRBD1. Here V drops 9 bases and J drops 5 bases, and the junction holds 10 bases not matched to any gene. The germline V gene supplies CDR1 KGHDR and CDR2 SFDVKD. Its CDR3 holds 15 amino acids, cysteine through phenylalanine. Only the CDR3 DNA is retained, 45 bases long and in frame from the first base.